This is a list of T cell receptor beta chains from one sample in a study of identifying expanded T cells in peripheral blood. Assay: immunoSEQ multiplex PCR; the TCRdb copy retains only in-frame clones and omits some. The sample carries approximately 56,000 clones, less than 85% recorded once. The source material was blood. All receptors derive from a person aged 18 to 69 in good health. The CDR3 runs from the conserved cysteine through the conserved F or W. A D gene is named only where the DNA matches it firmly. The size field is filled for only some rows; it gives once, few, many or a size class.

v_call	clone_size	j_call	d_call	cdr3_aa	cdr3_nt
TRBV19	few	TRBJ2-5	NA	CASREGAGETQYF	TGTGCCAGTAGGGAAGGGGCGGGTGAGACCCAGTACTTC
TRBV6-1	NA	TRBJ1-3	NA	CASSGIRARSGNTIYF	TGTGCCAGCAGTGGAATAAGGGCCCGCTCTGGAAACACCATATATTTT
TRBV18	NA	TRBJ1-1	NA	CASSPRSQVNTEAFF	TGTGCCAGCTCACCGAGGTCTCAGGTTAACACTGAAGCTTTCTTT
TRBV30	NA	TRBJ2-3	NA	CAWSALSGTDTQYF	TGTGCCTGGAGTGCTCTGTCGGGCACAGATACGCAGTATTTT
TRBV30	NA	TRBJ1-1	NA	CAWSVRMNTEAFF	TGTGCCTGGAGTGTACGAATGAACACTGAAGCTTTCTTT
TRBV10-1	NA	TRBJ2-1	TRBD2	CASSVAGGQYNEQFF	TGCGCCAGCAGTGTAGCGGGGGGGCAATACAATGAGCAGTTCTTC
TRBV25-1	NA	TRBJ2-2	TRBD1	CASSLTGGGELFF	TGTGCCAGCAGCTTGACAGGGGGCGGGGAGCTGTTTTTT
TRBV6-6	NA	TRBJ2-3	NA	CASSQGGVTDTQYF	TGTGCCAGCAGCCAAGGGGGGGTCACAGATACGCAGTATTTT
TRBV5-6	NA	TRBJ2-5	NA	CASSLDQETQYF	TGTGCCAGCAGCTTGGACCAAGAGACCCAGTACTTC
TRBV5-1	NA	TRBJ2-7	NA	CASSNRGGEQYF	TGCGCCAGCAGCAACCGGGGCGGCGAGCAGTACTTC
TRBV15	NA	TRBJ1-2	NA	CATSRDLGGPRPQTF	TGTGCCACCAGCAGAGATCTTGGAGGCCCCCGACCTCAGACCTTC
TRBV5-6	NA	TRBJ1-2	NA	CASGVGSNYGYTF	TGTGCCAGTGGGGTGGGATCTAACTATGGCTACACCTTC
TRBV11-2	once	TRBJ2-7	NA	CASSAQTGITYEQYF	TGTGCCAGCAGCGCACAAACAGGGATCACCTACGAGCAGTACTTC
TRBV21-1	NA	TRBJ2-5	NA	CASRAGLQGGETQYF	TGTGCCAGCAGGGCGGGGCTACAGGGGGGAGAGACCCAGTACTTC
TRBV10-1	few	TRBJ2-2	TRBD2	CASSDPSSGTNTGELFF	TGCGCCAGCAGTGATCCTTCTAGCGGAACGAACACCGGGGAGCTGTTTTTT
TRBV30	NA	TRBJ2-1	NA	CAWSSGSSSYNEQFF	TGTGCCTGGAGTTCCGGATCGAGCTCCTACAATGAGCAGTTCTTC
TRBV10-2	few	TRBJ2-3	NA	CASSDGPGADTQYF	TGCGCCAGCAGTGACGGCCCTGGGGCAGATACGCAGTATTTT
TRBV18	NA	TRBJ2-3	TRBD2	CATKLAANTDTQYF	TGTGCCACCAAGCTAGCGGCCAACACAGATACGCAGTATTTT
TRBV6-5	many	TRBJ1-5	NA	CASSRGQPNQPQHF	TGTGCCAGCAGCCGAGGGCAGCCGAATCAGCCCCAGCATTTT
TRBV6-4	NA	TRBJ2-1	TRBD2	CASSERGAPNEQFF	TGTGCCAGCAGTGAGCGGGGGGCCCCCAATGAGCAGTTCTTC
TRBV5-4	NA	TRBJ2-3	NA	CASSLAPTDTQYF	TGTGCCAGCAGCTTGGCGCCGACAGATACGCAGTATTTT
TRBV6-5	NA	TRBJ2-2	TRBD1	CASSRRQGWTGELFF	TGTGCCAGCAGCAGACGACAGGGTTGGACCGGGGAGCTGTTTTTT
TRBV5-5	NA	TRBJ1-2	TRBD1	CASSTGTGGRYTF	TGTGCCAGCAGCACCGGGACAGGGGGCCGCTACACCTTC
TRBV6-1	NA	TRBJ1-5	NA	CASSLRVYSNQPQHF	TGTGCCAGCAGTTTGAGGGTTTATAGCAATCAGCCCCAGCATTTT
TRBV30	NA	TRBJ1-4	NA	CAWAPETTNEKLFF	TGTGCCTGGGCGCCGGAGACAACTAATGAAAAACTGTTTTTT
TRBV7-2	medium-sized	TRBJ1-3	TRBD1	CASSSGTASGNTIYF	TGTGCCAGCAGCTCAGGGACAGCCTCTGGAAACACCATATATTTT
TRBV11-3	once	TRBJ2-1	TRBD2	CASSLGGLAARSSYNEQFF	TGTGCCAGCAGCTTAGGGGGACTAGCGGCAAGAAGCTCCTACAATGAGCAGTTCTTC
TRBV19	NA	TRBJ2-7	TRBD1	CASSTTPSGGEQYF	TGTGCCAGTAGTACCACCCCCTCAGGGGGCGAGCAGTACTTC
TRBV4-3	NA	TRBJ2-2	NA	CASSNRVNTGELFF	TGCGCCAGCAGCAACAGGGTTAACACCGGGGAGCTGTTTTTT
TRBV30	NA	TRBJ1-2	TRBD1	CAWRAGGNYGYTF	TGTGCCTGGAGGGCAGGGGGTAACTATGGCTACACCTTC
TRBV7-7	NA	TRBJ2-3	NA	CASSLGGGTTDTQYF	TGTGCCAGCAGCTTAGGAGGGGGTACAACAGATACGCAGTATTTT
TRBV12-5	NA	TRBJ1-4	NA	CASGLAAATNEKLFF	TGTGCTAGTGGTTTGGCAGCCGCAACTAATGAAAAACTGTTTTTT
TRBV19	NA	TRBJ2-7	TRBD2	CASSTRLAGGEQYF	TGTGCCAGTAGTACAAGACTAGCGGGGGGCGAGCAGTACTTC
TRBV11-2	once	TRBJ2-5	NA	CASSLDLGREVDF	TGTGCCAGCAGCTTAGATCTTGGGCGGGAAGTTGACTTC
TRBV4-2	NA	TRBJ2-6	NA	CASSQEGVNSGANVLTF	TGTGCCAGCAGCCAAGAAGGGGTCAACTCTGGGGCCAACGTCCTGACTTTC
TRBV30	NA	TRBJ1-6	NA	CAWSVLGGPGKYNSPLHF	TGTGCCTGGAGTGTACTGGGCGGCCCGGGCAAATATAATTCACCCCTCCACTTT
TRBV4-2	once	TRBJ2-1	TRBD2	CASSQERSGAPNEQFF	TGTGCCAGCAGCCAAGAGCGAAGCGGGGCCCCCAATGAGCAGTTCTTC
TRBV6-6	NA	TRBJ2-3	TRBD2	CASSGTSGRAGDTQYF	TGTGCCAGCAGTGGGACGAGCGGGAGGGCGGGAGATACGCAGTATTTT
TRBV7-9	NA	TRBJ1-1	NA	CASSPGASIPEAFF	TGTGCCAGCAGCCCAGGGGCCTCCATCCCTGAAGCTTTCTTT
TRBV14	NA	TRBJ2-1	NA	CASSQVGGAWSYNEQFF	TGTGCCAGCAGCCAAGTTGGGGGGGCTTGGTCCTACAATGAGCAGTTCTTC
TRBV20-1	NA	TRBJ2-3	NA	CSARASDTQYF	TGCAGTGCTAGAGCGTCCGATACGCAGTATTTT
TRBV11-3	NA	TRBJ2-1	TRBD2	CASSSPSGTYNEQFF	TGTGCCAGCAGCTCCCCTAGCGGGACTTACAATGAGCAGTTCTTC
TRBV4-3	NA	TRBJ2-7	TRBD2	CASSYEAGDPYEQYF	TGCGCCAGCAGCTACGAAGCGGGAGACCCCTACGAGCAGTACTTC
TRBV7-3	NA	TRBJ2-2	TRBD2	CASSYGGINTGELFF	TGTGCCAGCAGCTACGGGGGGATAAACACCGGGGAGCTGTTTTTT
TRBV7-9	few	TRBJ2-3	NA	CASSPLADTQYF	TGTGCCAGCAGCCCACTGGCAGATACGCAGTATTTT
TRBV10-3	once	TRBJ2-3	TRBD2	CAIGDERGGGTDTQYF	TGTGCCATCGGGGACGAGCGGGGGGGAGGCACAGATACGCAGTATTTT
TRBV6-5	few	TRBJ1-2	NA	CASTSEGDYTF	TGTGCCAGCACATCGGAGGGGGACTACACCTTC
TRBV28	few	TRBJ2-7	NA	CASSLMEQGRGEQYF	TGTGCCAGCAGTTTGATGGAGCAGGGGCGAGGCGAGCAGTACTTC
TRBV9	NA	TRBJ2-5	NA	CASSVGQGLQETQYF	TGTGCCAGCAGCGTAGGGCAGGGGCTACAAGAGACCCAGTACTTC
TRBV2	NA	TRBJ2-1	NA	CASSEAMLAYEQFF	TGTGCCAGCAGTGAAGCTATGCTAGCCTATGAGCAGTTCTTC
TRBV19	NA	TRBJ1-2	NA	CASATEDDYGYTF	TGTGCCAGTGCGACAGAGGATGACTATGGCTACACCTTC
TRBV12-2	NA	TRBJ1-2	NA	CASRLAIEPGQGGGYTF	TGTGCAAGTCGCTTAGCCATTGAGCCGGGACAGGGTGGAGGCTACACCTTC
TRBV7-2	NA	TRBJ1-1	NA	CASSEGGLNTEAFF	TGTGCCAGCAGCGAAGGGGGGTTGAACACTGAAGCTTTCTTT
TRBV10-3	NA	TRBJ1-2	NA	CAISELQDGDYGYTF	TGTGCCATCAGTGAGCTACAGGATGGGGACTATGGCTACACCTTC
TRBV7-7	NA	TRBJ2-1	NA	CASSSTAIGEQFF	TGTGCCAGCAGCTCCACAGCTATAGGTGAGCAGTTCTTC